The 17 T cell receptor beta chains in this list originate from one sample, sequenced in a study of immune evolution from preneoplasia to lung adenocarcinoma. Assay used: immunoSEQ multiplex PCR; TCRdb lists only in-frame clones, some missing. The table lists 15,000 to 20,000 clones, approximately 86% of them singletons. Sequenced sample: FFPE invasive lung adenocarcinoma tissue. These receptors all come from a person aged 65 to 79 with invasive lung adenocarcinoma.

J is TRBJ2-1 and V is TRBV13; 11 bases are a match to TRBD1. This CDR3 spans 16 amino acids. With V trimmed by 5 bases and J by 7 bases, 10 bases remained unmatched. The germline CDR1 and CDR2 sequences are PRHDT and FYEKMQ (reference sequence). The CDR3: CASSGVSGTGGNEQFF. As DNA, the CDR3 is TGTGCCAGCAGCGGCGTCTCTGGGACAGGGGGGAATGAGCAGTTCTTC.

The chain employs TRBV5-1 and TRBJ2-3; no clear D gene. This CDR3 comprises 13 residues. The germline CDR1 and CDR2 sequences are SGHRS and YFSETQ. With 4 bases removed from V and 1 base from J, the gap between germline ends came to 7 bases. The CDR3 loop reads CASSPSRTDTQYF. In DNA form, the CDR3 reads TGCGCCAGCAGCCCCAGTCGCACAGATACGCAGTATTTT.

For the CDR3, the DNA is TGTGCCATCAGTGAGCTCGAATCTAGCGGGCATTCCTACGAGCAGTACTTC. The encoded protein is CAISELESSGHSYEQYF. The gene calls are TRBV10-3 and TRBJ2-7; 8 bases agree with TRBD2. The germline gives CDR1 ENHRY, CDR2 SYGVKD. CDR3 length: 17 residues. Trimming removed 2 bases from V and 1 base from J; junction bases left unmatched: 10.

CDR3 coding DNA: TGTGCCAGCAGCTTAGGACCGGATTATGGCTACACCTTC. This translates into CASSLGPDYGYTF. The chain uses TRBV7-8 and TRBJ1-2; the D is unclear. The ends were cut back, 1 base at V and 5 bases at J, with 8 bases in the middle. Germline V gene data show CDR1 as SGHVS and CDR2 as FQNEAQ. This CDR3 has 13 residues.

The sample holds one count of this clone. V usage is TRBV6-1 and J usage is TRBJ1-2, with D possibly TRBD1 on 6 matching bases. V was clipped by 8 bases and J by 8 bases, with 21 bases between them. Germline CDR1 reads MNHNS; CDR2 reads SASEGT. This CDR3 spans 14 amino acids. CDR3 DNA sequence: TGTGCCAGCGGGACATCGGGAGACCAGCGGGGCTACACCTTC. Its protein product is CASGTSGDQRGYTF.

The chain recombines TRBV13 with TRBJ2-7; TRBD1 aligns across 7 bases. Looked up from germline, CDR1 is PRHDT and CDR2 is FYEKMQ (reference sequence). CDR3 size: 15 residues. J was trimmed by 4 bases and V by 0 bases; bases with no gene match: 6. In DNA, the CDR3 is TGTGCCAGCAGCTTAGGTCAGGGGGTGGGATACGAGCAGTACTTC. Translation gives CASSLGQGVGYEQYF.

The chain recombines TRBV2 with TRBJ2-7; 10 nucleotides agree with TRBD2. J gave up 4 bases and V 4 bases, and 4 bases lay outside the gene matches. There are 14 residues in the CDR3. Germline CDR1 SNHLY, CDR2 FYNNEI. CDR3 bases: TGTGCCAGCAGTGCCGCTAGCGGGAGTTACGAGCAGTACTTC. It codes for CASSAASGSYEQYF.

The chain couples TRBV6-1 to TRBJ1-3; D may be TRBD1 (5 bases). V was cut by 6 bases and J by 4 bases, with 10 bases left in between. Germline CDR1 is MNHNS and CDR2 is SASEGT. The CDR3 extends over 13 amino acids. CDR3 residues: CASRQDGGNTIYF. CDR3 coding DNA: TGTGCCAGCAGACAGGACGGAGGAAACACCATATATTTT.

V gene TRBV29-1 combines with J gene TRBJ1-5; D is possibly TRBD1 (6 bases). This CDR3 has 13 amino acids. The V end was cut by 6 bases, the J end by 7 bases, with 16 bases between. CDR1 is SQVTM and CDR2 is ANQGSEA in the germline V gene. CDR3 sequence reads: CSVTQGTGQPQHF. The CDR3 bases are TGCAGCGTGACCCAGGGGACGGGCCAGCCCCAGCATTTT.

This chain uses TRBV7-3 with TRBJ2-1, with D maybe TRBD2 (6 bases). Germline V gene sequence: CDR1 SGHTA, CDR2 FQGTGA. With 2 bases removed from V and 9 bases from J, the gap between germline ends came to 17 bases. This CDR3 region has 15 residues. The DNA for the CDR3 is TGTGCCAGCAGCTTATGGGTAGCGGAAGGGAGTGAGCAGTTCTTC. It translates to CASSLWVAEGSEQFF. The whole variable domain, filled in from reference TRBV7-3 and TRBJ2-1, reads GAGVSQTPSNKVTEKGKYVELRCDPISGHTALYWYRQSLGQGPEFLIYFQGTGAADDSGLPNDRFFAVRPEGSVSTLKIQRTERGDSAVYLCASSLWVAEGSEQFFGPGTRLTVL.

This clone was recorded a few times. J is TRBJ2-7 and V is TRBV2, with D perhaps matching TRBD2 (5 bases). Per the germline V gene, CDR1 is SNHLY and CDR2 is FYNNEI. Trimming shortened V by 6 bases and J by 2 bases, and 11 bases separated the two germline ends. This CDR3 has 13 residues. CDR3 bases: TGTGCCAGCAGCGCTACTAGGCCCTACGAGCAGTACTTC. Its translation is CASSATRPYEQYF.

This clone was seen only once. This chain connects TRBV18 to TRBJ2-5; 8 bases are shared with TRBD1. The V segment lost 2 bases and the J segment 5 bases; nucleotides outside the gene matches: 10. This CDR3 region has 16 residues. Germline-derived CDR1 and CDR2 are KGHSH and LQKENI. As DNA, the CDR3 is TGTGCCAGCTCACCAACAGGACAGGGAGCGGTTGAGACCCAGTACTTC. Translated, it gives CASSPTGQGAVETQYF.

This CDR3 is CASSLSSTGGYTF. CDR3 nucleotide sequence: TGTGCCAGCAGTTTGTCATCGACCGGGGGCTACACCTTC. This chain uses TRBV28 with TRBJ1-2; D remains unclear. Germline CDR1 MDHEN, CDR2 SYDVKM. The CDR3 loop spans 13 amino acids. V was trimmed by 3 bases and J by 8 bases, leaving 13 bases between them.

This rearrangement joins TRBV21-1 to TRBJ2-2; no DNA check was done on the table's D call, TRBD2. TRBV21-1 is labeled a pseudogene. The CDR3 runs 14 residues. The CDR3 nucleotides read TGTGCCAGCACCCGATGGGAGAGGACCGGGGAGCTGTTTTTT. Its translation is CASTRWERTGELFF.

The J gene is TRBJ1-1, the V gene TRBV18; D is unclear. The CDR3 extends over 16 amino acids. CDR1 and CDR2 from the germline V gene are KGHSH and LQKENI. V was clipped by 3 bases and J by 2 bases, with 16 bases between them. The CDR3 sequence is CASSPSLPGSNTEAFF. In DNA, the CDR3 is TGTGCCAGCTCACCGTCCCTTCCCGGGAGCAACACTGAAGCTTTCTTT.

V is TRBV15 and J is TRBJ2-1; tentatively, D is TRBD1 (5 bases). Trimming left V 0 bases short and J 8 bases short, with 14 bases between. The CDR3 runs to 15 residues. Looked up from germline, CDR1 is LNHNV and CDR2 is YYDKDF (reference sequence). The CDR3 sequence is CATSRDQSGFDEQFF. As DNA, the CDR3 is TGTGCCACCAGCAGAGATCAGTCAGGGTTCGATGAGCAGTTCTTC.

This clone appeared once. The rearrangement links TRBV7-3 to TRBJ2-3, with D perhaps being TRBD1 or TRBD2 (5 bases each). The CDR3 consists of 14 residues. Trimming removed 5 bases from V and 0 bases from J, with 9 bases in between. Germline lookup yields CDR1 SGHTA and CDR2 FQGTGA. The CDR3 protein is CASSTGRSTDTQYF. CDR3 nucleotide sequence: TGTGCCAGCAGCACGGGACGGAGCACAGATACGCAGTATTTT.